This T cell receptor (beta chain) derives from a study of T cell responses to AZD1222 COVID-19 vaccine. Study-level results: Spike was spanned by vaccine-associated CD4 TCRs, with dominance at 160-218 and 743-854. Donors, mostly white British, included more females; clonal diversity was possibly underestimated.

The method was immunoSEQ multiplex PCR; TCRdb's version includes in-frame clones alone and lacks a portion of them. The table records about 94,000 clones, approximately 90% of them present only once. Per the germline V gene, CDR1 is SGHAT and CDR2 is FQNNGV. V lost 1 base and J lost 0, with 10 bases in between. The CDR3 is 15 residues long. As regards this clone: Its antigen is unknown.

The J gene is TRBJ2-7, the V gene TRBV11-2, with D maybe TRBD1 (6 bases). Sequencing was performed on peripheral blood, taken 28 days after the second AZD1222 dose. This TCR was sampled from an adult who received the AZD1222 COVID-19 vaccine. The CDR3 DNA is TGTGCCAGCAGCTTAGTACCGACAGGCTCCTACGAGCAGTACTTC. Encoded protein: CASSLVPTGSYEQYF.